This paragraph reports one TCR beta chain. Its antigen target is currently unknown. One base away there is no much larger clone; base qualities are not given. The germline V and J ends show losses of 2 bases and 6 bases respectively, and no gene match explains 7 bases of the junction. From the cysteine up to the phenylalanine, the CDR3 has a length of 15 residues. The DNA shown is the 45-base CDR3, in frame from base 1. CDR1 and CDR2 are drawn from the germline V gene: SGHAT, FQNNGV. Separate from the approximately 700-subject first cohort, the validation cohort of roughly 120 subjects was the group to which the donors belonged. The data belong to a study of cytomegalovirus exposure and HLA in healthy donors (dated 2017 in TCRdb). Regarding the complete study: According to a later analysis, one platform produced both the roughly 130 validation repertoires and the 730 or so repertoires of the first cohort. The study aimed to test whether signatures of past pathogen exposure could be identified by cataloging public T cell receptors. A separate validation cohort of about 110 different subjects was used in addition to the approximately 640-subject first cohort. High-throughput TCR immunosequencing, statistical association of individual TCRs with disease status, and machine learning were combined to predict cytomegalovirus infection status.

Beyond this particular receptor, the publication reports: In a later analysis, TCRs clustered in the first cohort were found to also tend to co-occur in the roughly 130 validation repertoires, with 85% to 95% of cluster scores above 0. In the study, approximately 150 TCR beta chains were listed as associated with cytomegalovirus. Cytomegalovirus status was reported to be diagnosed by the classifier with high specificity and sensitivity in both the original and validation cohorts. A later analysis lacked HLA typing for the validation cohort, so it scored co-occurrence in that cohort across all 130 or so repertoires. It was suggested by the authors that the approach could potentially be generalized to other disease states and immunological phenotypes. Three of the identified cytomegalovirus-associated TCR beta chains were confirmed in vitro to be specific for cytomegalovirus antigens. Across donors, most TCR sequences were observed very rarely, whereas some public TCRs were present in many individuals.

Library creation used the immunoSEQ multiplex PCR assay. As for how the authors treated the data: To diagnose cytomegalovirus status from the catalog of TCR beta chain sequences, a statistical classification framework was built. This is the immuneACCESS table as TCRdb keeps it, with only in-frame sequences that have V and J called. A part of the clones is gone; compared with another copy, unresolved V genes explain less than half, and the rest is unexplained. The V and J calls and clone size are taken from that table; D and trimming were inferred from the DNA. This sample has approximately 150,000 clones in its table, and roughly 89% of those were observed once. The top ten clones comprise 4.5% of the sample.

The specimen was PBMCs. The chain couples TRBV11-2 to TRBJ2-7, and TRBD1 aligns with 10 junction nucleotides. The TCR was taken from a man younger than 35 in good health and CMV-seropositive. The CDR3 protein sequence reads: CASSLPGTGVGEQYF. The DNA sequence reads TGTGCCAGCAGCTTACCCGGGACAGGGGTTGGCGAGCAGTACTTC.